A single sample gave rise to the 9 T cell receptor beta chains below, sequenced in a study of blood T cells in healthy people across ages. A sample-barcoded 5' primer and a J-beta primer mix were used in a second PCR of about 7 to 12 cycles. TCRdb called the 5' RACE reads again in MiXCR, with one record for every CDR3 protein. The table shows some 1.7 million distinct CDR3 sequences, with roughly 30% occurring only once. The source material was blood. The receptors come from a woman in her twenties or thirties in good health.

As for this clonotype: A much larger clone differs from this one at a single base, so this may be a read error. The V call is TRBV2, the J call TRBJ1-4, with D perhaps matching TRBD1 (6 bases). Germline CDR1 and CDR2: SNHLY and FYNNEI. Trimming removed 6 bases from V and 4 bases from J, with 9 bases in between. This CDR3 spans 13 amino acids. This CDR3 reads CASSGQINEKLFF. CDR3 DNA sequence: TGTGCCAGCAGCGGACAGATTAATGAAAAACTGTTTTTT. The full variable domain, with the rest looked up from reference TRBV2 and TRBJ1-4, is EPEVTQTPSHQVTQMGQEVILRCVPISNHLYFYWYRQILGQKVEFLVSFYNNEISEKSEIFDDQFSVERPDGSNFTLKIRSTKLEDSAMYFCASSGQINEKLFFGSGTQLSVL.

A few counts support this clonotype. CDR3 sequence (DNA): TGTGCCAGCAGCGTAACCGGGTTCTCCTACAATGAGCAGTTCTTC. This encodes CASSVTGFSYNEQFF. The chain has TRBV9 and TRBJ2-1; no definite D call. CDR1 SGDLS and CDR2 YYNGEE come from the germline V gene. The germline V and J ends were trimmed by 1 base and 0 bases, with 8 bases remaining between them. This CDR3 region has 15 residues.

In its sample, this clonotype was seen many times. The J gene is TRBJ1-2, the V gene TRBV20-1; 10 bases fit TRBD1. This CDR3 is built from 13 residues. With 7 bases clipped from V and 5 bases from J, the junction kept 7 bases outside the gene matches. Germline CDR1 reads DFQATT; CDR2 reads SNEGSKA (reference sequence). This chain's CDR3 is CSVWTGGKYGYTF. In nucleotides, the CDR3 is TGCAGTGTTTGGACAGGGGGGAAATATGGCTACACCTTC.

The V and J genes are TRBV4-2 and TRBJ1-1; TRBD1 might be the D (6 bases). The CDR3 covers 15 residues. The germline V gene encodes CDR1 LGHNA and CDR2 YNFKEQ. V lost 1 base to trimming and J lost 2 bases, with 11 bases between them. This chain's CDR3 is CASSQGLTGNTEAFF. CDR3 coding DNA: TGTGCCAGCAGCCAAGGGTTGACAGGCAACACTGAAGCTTTCTTT.

This clonotype was picked up a small number of times. The chain carries TRBV10-3 and TRBJ2-7, with 10 bases matching TRBD1. CDR3 length: 17 amino acids. Germline assignment: CDR1 ENHRY and CDR2 SYGVKD. J was trimmed by 0 bases and V by 2 bases; bases with no gene match: 7. CDR3 region: CAISELPGQGISYEQYF. As DNA, the CDR3 is TGTGCCATCAGTGAGCTTCCGGGACAGGGGATCTCCTACGAGCAGTACTTC.

This clonotype was observed a single time. The chain is built from TRBV18 and TRBJ1-1; TRBD1 matches 7 bases. CDR1 is KGHSH and CDR2 is LQKENI in the germline V gene. Losses at the gene ends were 6 bases for V and 0 bases for J; bases not matched to a gene: 7. The CDR3 spans 15 residues. Here the CDR3 reads CASSRTGALNTEAFF. The CDR3 DNA is TGTGCCAGCTCCAGGACAGGCGCTTTGAACACTGAAGCTTTCTTT.

This clonotype turned up a few times. This chain uses TRBV6-5 with TRBJ1-6; maybe TRBD1 (5 bases). This CDR3 comprises 13 residues. V was cut by 5 bases and J by 10 bases, with 12 bases left in between. The germline gives CDR1 MNHEY, CDR2 SVGAGI. The CDR3 coding sequence is TGTGCCAGCAGTCCCGGGGGGTTCTCACCCCTCCACTTT. It encodes CASSPGGFSPLHF.

This clonotype showed up just a few times. V is TRBV30 and J is TRBJ2-7; D remains unclear. V was trimmed by 3 bases and J by 2 bases, leaving 14 bases between them. This CDR3 is built from 14 residues. Germline V gene sequence: CDR1 GTSNPN, CDR2 SVGIG (reference sequence). The CDR3 bases are TGTGCCTGGAGCGCCGGACGTGGGCCCTACGAGCAGTACTTC. It specifies CAWSAGRGPYEQYF.

This clonotype was seen more than once but under ten times. This chain joins TRBV24-1 and TRBJ2-7; 8 bases are shared with TRBD2. CDR3 length: 15 residues. Looked up from germline, CDR1 is KGHDR and CDR2 is SFDVKD. V gave up 3 bases and J gave up 1 base; unmatched junction bases: 4. The CDR3 protein is CATSDPRGGSYEQYF. CDR3 DNA sequence: TGTGCCACCAGTGATCCCCGGGGGGGGTCCTACGAGCAGTACTTC.